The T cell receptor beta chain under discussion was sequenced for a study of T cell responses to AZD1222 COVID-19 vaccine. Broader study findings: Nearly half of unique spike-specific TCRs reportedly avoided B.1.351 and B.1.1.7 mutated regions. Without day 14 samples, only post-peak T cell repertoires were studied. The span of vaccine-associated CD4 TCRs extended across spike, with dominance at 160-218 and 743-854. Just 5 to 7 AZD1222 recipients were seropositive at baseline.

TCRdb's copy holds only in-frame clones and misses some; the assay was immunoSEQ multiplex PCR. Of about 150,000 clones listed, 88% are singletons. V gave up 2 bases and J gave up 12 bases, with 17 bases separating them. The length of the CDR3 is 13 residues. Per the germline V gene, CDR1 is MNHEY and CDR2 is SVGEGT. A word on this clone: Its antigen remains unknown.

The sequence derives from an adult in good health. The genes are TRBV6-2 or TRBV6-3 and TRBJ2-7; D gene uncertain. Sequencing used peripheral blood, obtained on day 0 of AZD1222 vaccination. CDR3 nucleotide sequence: TGTGCCAGCAGTTACGGGCAGACCTGGGGTTGGTACTTC. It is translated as CASSYGQTWGWYF.